This T cell receptor beta chain derives from a study of CD8+ T cells in alopecia areata. About the research overall: The duration of tofacitinib was 6 to 18 months, with 6 months off drug afterward.

After isolation, RNA underwent reverse transcription to generate cDNA as the sequencing template. Repertoires were generated with immunoSEQ multiplex PCR, while TCRdb's copy carries only in-frame clones and drops some. This sample yields over 150,000 clones, of which 63% are seen a single time; 1.7% belongs to the top ten. The ends were cut back, 2 bases at V and 7 bases at J, with 15 bases in the middle. The CDR3 has 15 amino acids. Germline CDR1 SGHDT, CDR2 YYEEEE. The TCR was taken from a human donor with alopecia areata. This specimen consisted of CD4+ T cells sorted from blood, obtained at week 0. The genes are TRBV5-6 and TRBJ2-2, with D possibly called TRBD1 or TRBD2 (5 bases each). The CDR3 region has the DNA TGTGCCAGCAGCTTTAGAACCGCGAGGGGCGGGGAGCTGTTTTTT. Protein product: CASSFRTARGGELFF.